Reported below is one T cell receptor beta chain. The antigen remains undetermined. The authors sorted CD4+ and CD8+ T cells from PBMCs. The data belong to a study of CD8+ T cells in alopecia areata. General study findings and limits: Normal scalp had lower clonality than lesional scalp, with alopecia totalis/universalis lesions showing this most strongly.

The CDR3 contains 13 residues. Germline CDR1 and CDR2: SGDLS and YYNGEE. Trimming cost V 3 bases and J 0 bases, with 4 bases left between them. Extracted RNA was reverse transcribed into cDNA, the sequencing template. Measured with immunoSEQ multiplex PCR; TCRdb has only the in-frame clones, and not every one. There are 85,000 to 110,000 clones in the sample; approximately 58% occur only once, and around 10% lies in the top ten. V and J are TRBV9 and TRBJ2-4, with no clear D. The clonotype originates from a human donor in good health. Sequencing input: CD4+ T cells sorted from blood. This chain's CDR3 is CASSGIAKNIQYF. CDR3 nucleotides: TGTGCCAGCAGCGGAATAGCCAAAAACATTCAGTACTTC. Complete variable domain (other parts from reference TRBV9 and TRBJ2-4): DSGVTQTPKHLITATGQRVTLRCSPRSGDLSVYWYQQSLDQGLQFLIQYYNGEERAKGNILERFSAQQFPDLHSELNLSSLELGDSALYFCASSGIAKNIQYFGAGTRLSVL.